This entry is about one T cell receptor beta chain. Its specificity is not known. This specimen comes from a study of T-cell memory formation after mild COVID-19. Across the study: Largely donor-specific TCR clusters were found. Findings of the study overall: For second-wave clones that peaked at day 37, SARS-CoV-2 specificity went unverified. While clones contracting from day 15 to 85 were balanced between CD4 and CD8, later expanders leaned CD4+. Detection of some responders pre-infection suggested pre-existing cross-reactive memory T cells participated.

The CDR3 spans 15 residues. Germline lookup yields CDR1 SGDLS and CDR2 YYNGEE. Losses at the gene ends were 0 bases for V and 3 bases for J; bases not matched to a gene: 4. TCRdb recomputed calls from the 5' RACE reads with MiXCR, one row per CDR3 protein. The profile covers approximately 260,000 distinct CDR3 sequences, with 16% appearing a single time and about a fifth taken by the ten largest. The clonotype was recovered from a man aged 18 to 30 who had mild COVID-19 (a few samples of this study predate the infection). Cell type and time point are not known. This chain connects TRBV9 to TRBJ2-7, with 9 bases that match TRBD1. The material sequenced was PBMCs or a T cell subset sorted from them (not recorded which). The CDR3 is CASSVAGTGFYEQYF. CDR3 in DNA: TGTGCCAGCAGCGTAGCCGGGACAGGGTTCTACGAGCAGTACTTC.